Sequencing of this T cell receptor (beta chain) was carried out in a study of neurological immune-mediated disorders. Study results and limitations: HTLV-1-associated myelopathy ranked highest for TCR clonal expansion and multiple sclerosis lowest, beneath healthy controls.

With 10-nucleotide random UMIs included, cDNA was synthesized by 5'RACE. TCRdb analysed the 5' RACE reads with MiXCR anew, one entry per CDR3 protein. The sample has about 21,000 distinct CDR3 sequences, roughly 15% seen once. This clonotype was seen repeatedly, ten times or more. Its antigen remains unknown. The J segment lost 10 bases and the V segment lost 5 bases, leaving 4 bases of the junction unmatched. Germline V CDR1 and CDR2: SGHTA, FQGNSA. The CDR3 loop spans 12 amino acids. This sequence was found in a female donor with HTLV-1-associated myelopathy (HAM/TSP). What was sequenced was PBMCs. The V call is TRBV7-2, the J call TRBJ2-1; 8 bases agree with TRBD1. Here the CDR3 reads CASSRGQVEQFF. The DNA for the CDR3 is TGTGCCAGCAGCCGGGGACAGGTCGAGCAGTTCTTC.